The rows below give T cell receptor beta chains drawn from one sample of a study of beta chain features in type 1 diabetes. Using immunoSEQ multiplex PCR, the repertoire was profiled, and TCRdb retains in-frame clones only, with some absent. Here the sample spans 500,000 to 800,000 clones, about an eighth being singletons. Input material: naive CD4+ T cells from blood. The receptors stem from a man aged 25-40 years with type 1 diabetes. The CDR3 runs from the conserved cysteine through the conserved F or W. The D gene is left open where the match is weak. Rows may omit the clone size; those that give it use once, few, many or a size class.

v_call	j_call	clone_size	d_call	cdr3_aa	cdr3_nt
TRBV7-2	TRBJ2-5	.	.	CASSASQAAETQYF	TGTGCCAGCAGCGCGTCCCAGGCGGCAGAGACCCAGTACTTC
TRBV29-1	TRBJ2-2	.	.	CSVGQGSTGELFF	TGCAGCGTTGGCCAGGGGAGCACCGGGGAGCTGTTTTTT
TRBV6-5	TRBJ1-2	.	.	CASSLGPGRGYTF	TGTGCCAGCAGTCTAGGGCCGGGGAGAGGCTACACCTTC
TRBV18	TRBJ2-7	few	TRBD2	CASSPPAGAYEQYF	TGTGCCAGCTCACCACCGGCGGGGGCCTACGAGCAGTACTTC
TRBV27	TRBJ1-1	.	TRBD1	CASSLGGTVINTEAFF	TGTGCCAGCTCCTTGGGGGGGACAGTGATCAACACTGAAGCTTTCTTT
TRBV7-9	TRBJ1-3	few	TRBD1	CASSSTGNSYGNTIYF	TGTGCCAGCAGCTCGACAGGGAACAGTTATGGAAACACCATATATTTT
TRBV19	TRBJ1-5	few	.	CASSPAWGRPEEPQHF	TGTGCCAGTAGTCCTGCTTGGGGGCGCCCCGAGGAACCCCAGCATTTT
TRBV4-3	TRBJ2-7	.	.	CASSQYQAAYTYEQYF	TGCGCCAGCAGCCAATACCAAGCAGCCTATACCTACGAGCAGTACTTC
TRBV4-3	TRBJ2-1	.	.	CASSQAPNHGNDEQFF	TGCGCCAGCAGCCAAGCGCCCAATCATGGCAATGACGAGCAGTTCTTC
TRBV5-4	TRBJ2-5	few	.	CASSRPQTYYQETQYF	TGTGCCAGCAGTCGACCGCAGACCTATTACCAAGAGACCCAGTACTTC
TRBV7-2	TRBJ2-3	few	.	CASSPASGRDTQYF	TGTGCCAGCAGCCCGGCTTCGGGACGAGATACGCAGTATTTT
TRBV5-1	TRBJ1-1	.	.	CASRPQWVNTEAFF	TGCGCCAGCAGACCGCAGTGGGTGAACACTGAAGCTTTCTTT
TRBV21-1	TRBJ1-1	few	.	CASTRGPVSTEAFF	TGTGCCAGCACGCGGGGTCCGGTAAGCACTGAAGCTTTCTTT
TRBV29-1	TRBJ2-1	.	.	CSPIAGNNEQFF	TGCAGCCCTATTGCCGGAAACAATGAGCAGTTCTTC
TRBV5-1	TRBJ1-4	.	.	CASSSTGRVNEKLFF	TGCGCCAGCAGCTCTACAGGGAGGGTTAATGAAAAACTGTTTTTT
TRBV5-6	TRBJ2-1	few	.	CASSFGQTSEQFF	TGTGCCAGCAGCTTTGGACAGACCAGTGAGCAGTTCTTC
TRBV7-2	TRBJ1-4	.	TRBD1	CASSLGQSNEKLFF	TGTGCCAGCAGCTTGGGACAGAGTAATGAAAAACTGTTTTTT
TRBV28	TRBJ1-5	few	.	CASSPTTAKGQPQHF	TGTGCCAGCAGTCCCACGACGGCAAAGGGGCAGCCCCAGCATTTT
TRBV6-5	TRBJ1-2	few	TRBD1	CASSPGQGVYGYTF	TGTGCCAGCAGTCCGGGACAGGGGGTCTATGGCTACACCTTC
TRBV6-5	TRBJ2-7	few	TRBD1	CASSSQGTAYEQYF	TGTGCCAGCAGTTCCCAGGGGACAGCCTACGAGCAGTACTTC
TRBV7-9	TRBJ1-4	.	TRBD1	CASSLVGQGAEKLFF	TGTGCCAGCAGCTTAGTCGGACAGGGAGCTGAAAAACTGTTTTTT
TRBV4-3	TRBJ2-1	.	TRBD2	CASSQELAGGRSYNEQFF	TGCGCCAGCAGCCAAGAACTAGCGGGGGGAAGGTCCTACAATGAGCAGTTCTTC
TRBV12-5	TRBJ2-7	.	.	CASGPHGRYEQYF	TGTGCTAGTGGCCCCCACGGCCGCTACGAGCAGTACTTC
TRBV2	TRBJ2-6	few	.	CASSPQSGANVLTF	TGTGCCAGCAGTCCTCAGTCTGGGGCCAACGTCCTGACTTTC
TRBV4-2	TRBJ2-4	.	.	CASSQADLAKNIQYF	TGTGCCAGCAGCCAAGCCGATTTAGCCAAAAACATTCAGTACTTC
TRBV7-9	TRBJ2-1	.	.	CASSYRGNEQFF	TGTGCCAGCAGCTACCGCGGGAATGAGCAGTTCTTC
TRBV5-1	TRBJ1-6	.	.	CASSLETGTRNSPLHF	TGCGCCAGCAGCTTGGAAACAGGGACTCGTAATTCACCCCTCCACTTT
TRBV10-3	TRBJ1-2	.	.	CAISRDGEAYGYTF	TGTGCCATCAGTCGAGACGGGGAGGCCTATGGCTACACCTTC
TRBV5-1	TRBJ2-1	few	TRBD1	CASHLGQYNEQFF	TGCGCCAGCCACCTGGGACAGTACAATGAGCAGTTCTTC
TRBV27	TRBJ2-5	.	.	CASSFWDSGGQETQYF	TGTGCCAGCAGTTTCTGGGATAGCGGAGGCCAGGAGACCCAGTACTTC
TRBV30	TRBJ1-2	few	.	CAWSQGYNYGYTF	TGTGCCTGGAGCCAGGGGTATAACTATGGCTACACCTTC
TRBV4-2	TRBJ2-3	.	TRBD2	CASSQNTMTSGGTTDTQYF	TGTGCCAGCAGCCAAAACACAATGACTAGCGGGGGGACCACAGATACGCAGTATTTT
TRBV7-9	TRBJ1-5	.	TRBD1	CASSLGTGSQPQHF	TGTGCCAGCAGCTTAGGGACAGGGAGTCAGCCCCAGCATTTT
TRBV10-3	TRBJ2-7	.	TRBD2	CAITEGGTSASYEQYF	TGTGCCATCACCGAGGGAGGGACTAGCGCCTCCTACGAGCAGTACTTC
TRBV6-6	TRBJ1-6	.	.	CASSYSKDSPLHF	TGTGCCAGCAGTTACTCGAAGGACTCACCCCTCCACTTT
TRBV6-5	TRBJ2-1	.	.	CASSYDGSSYNEQFF	TGTGCCAGCAGTTACGATGGTAGCTCCTACAATGAGCAGTTCTTC
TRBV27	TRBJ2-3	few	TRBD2	CASTRLAGGTSTDTQYF	TGTGCCAGCACGCGACTAGCGGGGGGAACTAGCACAGATACGCAGTATTTT
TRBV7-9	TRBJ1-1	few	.	CASSLEAVNTEAFF	TGTGCCAGCAGCTTAGAAGCAGTCAACACTGAAGCTTTCTTT
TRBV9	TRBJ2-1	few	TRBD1	CASTPGQGLDGEQFF	TGTGCCAGCACTCCGGGACAGGGGTTAGATGGTGAGCAGTTCTTC
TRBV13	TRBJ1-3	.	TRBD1	CASSPRQGTGNTIYF	TGTGCCAGCAGCCCACGACAGGGGACTGGAAACACCATATATTTT
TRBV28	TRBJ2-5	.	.	CASRTGPEETQYF	TGTGCCAGCAGAACAGGGCCAGAAGAGACCCAGTACTTC
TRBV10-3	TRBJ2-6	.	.	CAISERGQRGSGANVLTF	TGTGCCATCAGTGAACGCGGACAGAGGGGCTCTGGGGCCAACGTCCTGACTTTC
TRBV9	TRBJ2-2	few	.	CASSVTTGPGELFF	TGTGCCAGCAGCGTAACAACAGGACCCGGGGAGCTGTTTTTT